The 18 T cell receptor beta chains below come from one sample, sequenced in a study of cytomegalovirus exposure and HLA in healthy donors. TCRdb's copy holds only in-frame clones and misses some; the assay was immunoSEQ multiplex PCR. Counted here are over 50,000 clones, 90% to 95% occurring once; the ten biggest clones make up approximately 5.3%. The sample comprised PBMCs. These receptors were taken from a man aged 18 to 29 in good health and CMV-seropositive.

The rearrangement joins TRBV10-2 to TRBJ2-7; 10 bases fit TRBD2. Per the germline V gene, CDR1 is WSHSY and CDR2 is SAAADI. CDR3 size: 14 residues. V was clipped by 4 bases and J by 2 bases; unmatched bases: 2. CDR3 sequence reads: CASSAAGGPYEQYF. The CDR3 nucleotides read TGCGCCAGCAGTGCAGCGGGAGGGCCCTACGAGCAGTACTTC.

V usage is TRBV7-9 and J usage is TRBJ2-1; maybe TRBD2 (6 bases). Germline CDR1 and CDR2: SEHNR and FQNEAQ (reference sequence). Trimming removed 4 bases from V and 5 bases from J, with 15 bases in between. This CDR3 spans 15 amino acids. CDR3 nucleotide sequence: TGTGCCAGCAGCTCCGAGGAGGGATGGAACAATGAGCAGTTCTTC. Its translation is CASSSEEGWNNEQFF.

This rearrangement joins TRBV2 to TRBJ2-1; 9 bases are a match to TRBD1. Germline values: CDR1 SNHLY, CDR2 FYNNEI. The CDR3 covers 12 residues. Trimming took 4 bases from V and 12 from J; bases not matched to a gene: 4. CDR3 loop: CASSGDRVGQFF. The DNA of the CDR3 is TGTGCCAGCAGTGGGGACAGGGTTGGGCAGTTCTTC.

The V call is TRBV6-4, the J call TRBJ2-1; D may be TRBD2 (5 bases). Trimming took off 5 bases at V and 9 bases at J, with 14 bases between the two ends. The germline V gene encodes CDR1 MRHNA and CDR2 SNTAGT. There are 13 residues in the CDR3. This CDR3 reads CASSSSRSGEQFF. The CDR3 DNA sequence: TGTGCCAGCAGTTCTAGCAGGTCGGGTGAGCAGTTCTTC.

This clone is a singleton in its sample. This rearrangement joins TRBV7-8 to TRBJ2-7; 9 positions match TRBD1. CDR3 length: 15 amino acids. The germline gives CDR1 SGHVS, CDR2 FQNEAQ. The V gene end was trimmed by 5 bases and the J gene end by 6 bases; junction bases not matched to a gene: 11. CDR3 sequence (DNA): TGTGCCAGCAGCCCTTCTGGACAGGGGCTCCTCGAGCAGTACTTC. This codes for CASSPSGQGLLEQYF.

The genes are TRBV12-5 and TRBJ1-1; D gene ambiguous. The CDR3 sequence is 15 residues long. Germline-derived CDR1 and CDR2 are LGHNT and FRNRAP. V dropped 5 bases and J dropped 2 bases, with 15 bases sitting between them. The CDR3 DNA follows: TGTGCTAGTGGTGACATGGCAGGAACCAACACTGAAGCTTTCTTT. Translated: CASGDMAGTNTEAFF.

CDR3 sequence reads: CASSYNQGLSNEQFF. CDR3 in DNA: TGTGCCAGCAGTTACAACCAGGGCCTTTCCAATGAGCAGTTCTTC. This chain uses TRBV28 with TRBJ2-1, with TRBD1 as a possible D gene (5 bases). V lost 4 bases, J lost 6 bases, and 16 bases lay in between. The CDR3 loop spans 15 amino acids. CDR1 is MDHEN, CDR2 SYDVKM, per germline.

V gene TRBV5-1 combines with J gene TRBJ2-7; D uncertain. CDR3 length: 11 residues. Trimming pared 1 base from V and 7 bases from J, leaving 6 bases between. Germline V CDR1 and CDR2: SGHRS, YFSETQ. CDR3: CASSLNREQYF. The CDR3 DNA reads as TGCGCCAGCAGCTTGAACAGAGAGCAGTACTTC.

V and J are TRBV4-2 and TRBJ2-3, with TRBD2 identical over 9 bases. Per germline, CDR1 LGHNA and CDR2 YNFKEQ. V gave up 1 base and J gave up 4 bases; unmatched junction bases: 12. The CDR3 extends over 18 amino acids. The CDR3 sequence: CASSQVGVGGRAADTQYF. In DNA, the CDR3 is TGTGCCAGCAGCCAAGTGGGGGTTGGCGGGAGGGCGGCAGATACGCAGTATTTT.

In its sample, this clone was seen once. The chain carries TRBV11-3 and TRBJ2-3, with TRBD1 as a possible D gene (7 bases). The CDR3 totals 15 residues. CDR1 and CDR2 (germline): SGHNT, YENEEA. Trimming left V 5 bases short and J 2 bases short, with 14 bases between. The CDR3 sequence is CASSGGTDNTDTQYF. The CDR3 nucleotides are TGTGCCAGCAGCGGCGGGACAGATAACACAGATACGCAGTATTTT.

This rearrangement joins TRBV5-1 to TRBJ2-1, with D perhaps matching TRBD1 (6 bases). V lost 0 bases, J lost 3 bases, and 10 bases lay in between. This CDR3 region has 15 residues. CDR1 and CDR2 (germline): SGHRS, YFSETQ. The CDR3 protein is CASSLALGGYNEQFF. DNA for the CDR3: TGCGCCAGCAGCTTGGCCTTAGGGGGCTACAATGAGCAGTTCTTC.

The chain recombines TRBV27 with TRBJ1-1, with D unclear. Germline V CDR1 and CDR2: MNHEY, SMNVEV (reference sequence). The V end lost 2 bases, the J end lost 1 base, and 8 bases lay between the germline ends. There are 14 residues in the CDR3. Here the CDR3 DNA reads TGTGCCAGCAGTTTACAGGAAGCGAACACTGAAGCTTTCTTT. Amino acid sequence: CASSLQEANTEAFF.

The V and J genes are TRBV11-2 and TRBJ2-3, with D maybe TRBD2 (5 bases). This CDR3 comprises 15 residues. V dropped 2 bases and J dropped 5 bases, with 14 bases sitting between them. Germline V gives CDR1 SGHAT, CDR2 FQNNGV. The CDR3 nucleotides are TGTGCCAGCAGCTTATCCCTAAGTGGGAGAGATACGCAGTATTTT. Translated: CASSLSLSGRDTQYF.

The table lists this clone with a count of one. This rearrangement joins TRBV4-2 to TRBJ2-5; D perhaps matches TRBD2 (5 bases). V was cut by 0 bases and J by 1 base, with 9 bases left in between. Looked up from germline, CDR1 is LGHNA and CDR2 is YNFKEQ. This CDR3 has 15 residues. CDR3 protein: CASSQDRGSQETQYF. The CDR3 nucleotides are TGTGCCAGCAGCCAAGATCGAGGGTCCCAAGAGACCCAGTACTTC.

This chain joins TRBV19 and TRBJ1-1; TRBD1 matches at 8 bases. The trim removed 5 bases at V and 4 bases at J, leaving 9 bases unmatched. This CDR3 is 15 amino acids long. Per germline, CDR1 LNHDA and CDR2 SQIVND (reference sequence). CDR3 sequence reads: CASSPPRDRGTEAFF. CDR3 bases: TGTGCCAGTAGTCCGCCTCGAGACAGGGGCACTGAAGCTTTCTTT.

The V and J genes are TRBV2 and TRBJ2-5; 7 nucleotides align to TRBD1. The CDR3 sequence is 13 residues long. V lost 4 bases, J lost 4 bases, and 3 bases stayed unmatched. The germline V gene has CDR1 SNHLY and CDR2 FYNNEI. The CDR3: CASSVGGGETQYF. DNA for the CDR3: TGTGCCAGCAGTGTAGGGGGCGGAGAGACCCAGTACTTC.

The J gene is TRBJ1-4, the V gene TRBV9; perhaps TRBD1 as D (5 bases). Trimming took off 4 bases at V and 2 bases at J, with 9 bases between the two ends. Per the germline V gene, CDR1 is SGDLS and CDR2 is YYNGEE. The CDR3 length is 14 residues. The CDR3 loop is CASSPRVTNEKLFF. The CDR3 nucleotides read TGTGCCAGCAGCCCCAGGGTTACTAATGAAAAACTGTTTTTT.

This chain links TRBV5-1 with TRBJ2-2, with 8 bases that match TRBD2. Losses at the gene ends were 2 bases for V and 4 bases for J; bases not matched to a gene: 13. The CDR3 contains 18 residues. Germline V gives CDR1 SGHRS, CDR2 YFSETQ. The CDR3 spells CASSFTGTRGMSTGELFF. CDR3 coding DNA: TGCGCCAGCAGCTTTACCGGGACTAGAGGAATGAGCACCGGGGAGCTGTTTTTT. The full variable domain, its missing parts supplied by reference TRBV5-1 and TRBJ2-2, is KAGVTQTPRYLIKTRGQQVTLSCSPISGHRSVSWYQQTPGQGLQFLFEYFSETQRNKGNFPGRFSGRQFSNSRSEMNVSTLELGDSALYLCASSFTGTRGMSTGELFFGEGSRLTVL.